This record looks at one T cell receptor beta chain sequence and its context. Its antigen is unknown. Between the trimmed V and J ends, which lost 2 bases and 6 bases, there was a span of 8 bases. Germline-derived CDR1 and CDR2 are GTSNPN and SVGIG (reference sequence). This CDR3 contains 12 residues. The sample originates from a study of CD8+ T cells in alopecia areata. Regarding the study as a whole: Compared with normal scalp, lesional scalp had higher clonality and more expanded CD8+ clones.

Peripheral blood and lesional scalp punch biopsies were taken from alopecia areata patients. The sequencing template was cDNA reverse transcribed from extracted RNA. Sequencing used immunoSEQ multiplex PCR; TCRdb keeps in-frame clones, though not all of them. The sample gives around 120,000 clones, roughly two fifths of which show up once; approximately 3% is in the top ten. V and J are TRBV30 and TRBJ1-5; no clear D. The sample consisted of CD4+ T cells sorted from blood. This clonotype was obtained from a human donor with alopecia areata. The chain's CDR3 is CAWSRGGQPQHF. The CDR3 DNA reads TGTGCCTGGAGTAGAGGAGGTCAGCCCCAGCATTTT.